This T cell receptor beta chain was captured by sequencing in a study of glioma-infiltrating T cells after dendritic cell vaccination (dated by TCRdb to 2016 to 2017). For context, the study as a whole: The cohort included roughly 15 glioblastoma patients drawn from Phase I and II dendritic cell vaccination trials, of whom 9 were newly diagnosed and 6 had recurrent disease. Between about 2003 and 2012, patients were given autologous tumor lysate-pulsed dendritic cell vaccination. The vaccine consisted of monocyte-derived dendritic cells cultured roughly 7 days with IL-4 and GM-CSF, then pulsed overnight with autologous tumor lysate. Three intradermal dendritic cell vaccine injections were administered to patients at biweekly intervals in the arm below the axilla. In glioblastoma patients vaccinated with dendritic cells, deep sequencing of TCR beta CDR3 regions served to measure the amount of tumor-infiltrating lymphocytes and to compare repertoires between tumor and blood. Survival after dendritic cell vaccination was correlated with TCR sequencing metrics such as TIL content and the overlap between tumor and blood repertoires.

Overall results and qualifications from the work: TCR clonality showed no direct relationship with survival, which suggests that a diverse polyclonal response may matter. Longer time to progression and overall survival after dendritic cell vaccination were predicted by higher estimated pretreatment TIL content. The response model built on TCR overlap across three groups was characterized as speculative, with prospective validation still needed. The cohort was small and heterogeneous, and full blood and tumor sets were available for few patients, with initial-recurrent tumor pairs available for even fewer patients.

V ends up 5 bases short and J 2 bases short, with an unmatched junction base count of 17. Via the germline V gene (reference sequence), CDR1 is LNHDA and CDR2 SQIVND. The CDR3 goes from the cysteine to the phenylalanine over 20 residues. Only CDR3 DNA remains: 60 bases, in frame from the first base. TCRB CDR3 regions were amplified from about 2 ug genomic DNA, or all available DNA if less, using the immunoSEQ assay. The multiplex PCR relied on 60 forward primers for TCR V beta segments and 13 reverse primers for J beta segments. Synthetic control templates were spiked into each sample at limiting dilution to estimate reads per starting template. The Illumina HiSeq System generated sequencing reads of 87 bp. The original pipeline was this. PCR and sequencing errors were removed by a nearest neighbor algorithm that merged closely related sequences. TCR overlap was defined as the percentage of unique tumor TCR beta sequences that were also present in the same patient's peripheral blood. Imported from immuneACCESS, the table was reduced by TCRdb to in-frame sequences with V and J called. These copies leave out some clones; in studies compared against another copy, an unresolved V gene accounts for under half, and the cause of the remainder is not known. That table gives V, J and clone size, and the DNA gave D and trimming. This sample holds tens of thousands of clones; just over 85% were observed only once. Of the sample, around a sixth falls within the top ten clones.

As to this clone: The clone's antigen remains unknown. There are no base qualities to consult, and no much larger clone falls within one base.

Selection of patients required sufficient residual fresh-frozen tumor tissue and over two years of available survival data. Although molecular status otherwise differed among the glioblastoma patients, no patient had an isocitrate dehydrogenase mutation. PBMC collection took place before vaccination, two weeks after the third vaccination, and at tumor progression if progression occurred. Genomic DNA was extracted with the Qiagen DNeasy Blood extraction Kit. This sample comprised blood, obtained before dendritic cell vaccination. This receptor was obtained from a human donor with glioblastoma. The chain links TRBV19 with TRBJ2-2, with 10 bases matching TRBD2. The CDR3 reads CASSHPRLAGAQPNTGELFF. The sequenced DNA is TGTGCCAGTAGTCACCCCCGGCTAGCGGGAGCCCAACCTAACACCGGGGAGCTGTTTTTT. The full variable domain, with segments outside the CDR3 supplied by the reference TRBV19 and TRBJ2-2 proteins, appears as DGGITQSPKYLFRKEGQNVTLSCEQNLNHDAMYWYRQDPGQGLRLIYYSQIVNDFQKGDIAEGYSVSREKKESFPLTVTSAQKNPTAFYLCASSHPRLAGAQPNTGELFFGEGSRLTVL.